This is a list of T cell receptor beta chains from one sample in a study of T cell changes during pregnancy in multiple sclerosis. Using immunoSEQ multiplex PCR, the repertoire was profiled, and TCRdb retains in-frame clones only, with some absent. The data hold 50,000 or so clones, with around 92% observed a single time. The sequencing here drew on CD4+ T cells from peripheral blood mononuclear cells, taken in the third trimester of pregnancy. Receptors originate from a female donor with multiple sclerosis, enrolled in a pregnancy study. CDR3s include the opening cysteine and the closing phenylalanine or tryptophan. A D gene is named only where the DNA matches it firmly. Some rows mark clone size as missing; the rest say once, few, many or name a class of expanded clone.

d_gene: TRBD1; v_gene: TRBV19; abundance: NA; j_gene: TRBJ2-3; CDR3nt: TGTGCCAGTAGTACAGGGACAGTCGATACGCAGTATTTT; CDR3aa: CASSTGTVDTQYF
d_gene: TRBD2; v_gene: TRBV14; abundance: NA; j_gene: TRBJ2-7; CDR3nt: TGTGCCAGCAGCCAGGTTCTAGCGGGGAACCGGCAGTACTTC; CDR3aa: CASSQVLAGNRQYF
d_gene: TRBD1; v_gene: TRBV11-2; abundance: NA; j_gene: TRBJ1-2; CDR3nt: TGTGCCAGCAGCTCTAGAACGACAGGGCTAGGCTACACCTTC; CDR3aa: CASSSRTTGLGYTF
d_gene: TRBD2; v_gene: TRBV19; abundance: NA; j_gene: TRBJ2-1; CDR3nt: TGTGCCAGTAGGGGACTAGCGGATCTTAATGAGCAGTTCTTC; CDR3aa: CASRGLADLNEQFF
d_gene: NA; v_gene: TRBV19; abundance: NA; j_gene: TRBJ2-7; CDR3nt: TGTGCCAGTAGTATCGGCGGGGCGAACTACGAGCAGTACTTC; CDR3aa: CASSIGGANYEQYF
d_gene: NA; v_gene: TRBV6-1; abundance: NA; j_gene: TRBJ1-6; CDR3nt: TGTGCCAGCAGTGAAGGGCCTTATAATTCACCCCTCCACTTT; CDR3aa: CASSEGPYNSPLHF
d_gene: NA; v_gene: TRBV10-3; abundance: NA; j_gene: TRBJ2-3; CDR3nt: TGTGCCATCAGTCTCCTCGGAGGAGATACGCAGTATTTT; CDR3aa: CAISLLGGDTQYF
d_gene: NA; v_gene: TRBV5-6; abundance: NA; j_gene: TRBJ2-1; CDR3nt: TGTGCCAGCAGCGTCGGGTCGACAGACAGGCAGTTCTTC; CDR3aa: CASSVGSTDRQFF
d_gene: NA; v_gene: TRBV27; abundance: NA; j_gene: TRBJ2-3; CDR3nt: TGTGCCAGCAAGATGGGGGGTCACCGCACAGATACGCAGTATTTT; CDR3aa: CASKMGGHRTDTQYF
d_gene: NA; v_gene: TRBV7-9; abundance: NA; j_gene: TRBJ2-2; CDR3nt: TGTGCCAGCAGTCGGGGGTTCCCCGGGGAGCTGTTTTTT; CDR3aa: CASSRGFPGELFF
d_gene: NA; v_gene: TRBV18; abundance: NA; j_gene: TRBJ2-3; CDR3nt: TGTGCCAGCTCAACCGGACAACCTAGCACAGATACGCAGTATTTT; CDR3aa: CASSTGQPSTDTQYF
d_gene: NA; v_gene: TRBV5-6; abundance: NA; j_gene: TRBJ1-2; CDR3nt: TGTGCCAGCAGCTTGGTACTCAGGGATGGCTACACCTTC; CDR3aa: CASSLVLRDGYTF
d_gene: TRBD1; v_gene: TRBV7-2; abundance: NA; j_gene: TRBJ2-4; CDR3nt: TGTGCCAGCAGCAGCGACAGGGGAGGAGGCATTCAGTACTTC; CDR3aa: CASSSDRGGGIQYF
d_gene: TRBD2; v_gene: TRBV5-4; abundance: NA; j_gene: TRBJ2-3; CDR3nt: TGTGCCAGCAGCTTAGCGGGGGGCGCAGATACGCAGTATTTT; CDR3aa: CASSLAGGADTQYF
d_gene: NA; v_gene: TRBV5-6; abundance: few; j_gene: TRBJ1-2; CDR3nt: TGTGCCAGCAGCTTGGCGGAGGGTCAGAGCTATGGCTACACCTTC; CDR3aa: CASSLAEGQSYGYTF
d_gene: NA; v_gene: TRBV12-5; abundance: NA; j_gene: TRBJ1-6; CDR3nt: TGTGCTAGTGGTTTAGGGCAGGGCCCTATTTTTTCCCTCCACTTT; CDR3aa: CASGLGQGPIFSLHF
d_gene: TRBD1; v_gene: TRBV18; abundance: NA; j_gene: TRBJ1-4; CDR3nt: TGTGCCAGCTCACCTTTTGGACAGGGAATAGGTGAAAAACTGTTTTTT; CDR3aa: CASSPFGQGIGEKLFF
d_gene: NA; v_gene: TRBV19; abundance: NA; j_gene: TRBJ1-2; CDR3nt: TGTGCCACCAAAGACAGTGTAGGTTACTATGGCTACACCTTC; CDR3aa: CATKDSVGYYGYTF
d_gene: NA; v_gene: TRBV7-9; abundance: few; j_gene: TRBJ1-4; CDR3nt: TGTGCCAGCAGCTTTTGGGGAGCTAATGAAAAACTGTTTTTT; CDR3aa: CASSFWGANEKLFF
d_gene: TRBD1; v_gene: TRBV7-3; abundance: NA; j_gene: TRBJ1-1; CDR3nt: TGTGCCAGCAGCCCAACAGGGGGCAACACTGAAGCTTTCTTT; CDR3aa: CASSPTGGNTEAFF
d_gene: TRBD2; v_gene: TRBV9; abundance: NA; j_gene: TRBJ2-5; CDR3nt: TGTGCCAGCAGCTCCCGGGGACTAGCGGGGGTCAACGGGGAGACCCAGTACTTC; CDR3aa: CASSSRGLAGVNGETQYF
d_gene: NA; v_gene: TRBV7-7; abundance: once; j_gene: TRBJ1-3; CDR3nt: TGTGCTAGCAGCTTAGATGGCCCGGCGGCTGGAAACACCATATATTTT; CDR3aa: CASSLDGPAAGNTIYF
d_gene: NA; v_gene: TRBV7-8; abundance: NA; j_gene: TRBJ1-3; CDR3nt: TGTGCCAGCAGCTTCCAGGAGTGGGAGAACACCATATATTTT; CDR3aa: CASSFQEWENTIYF
d_gene: NA; v_gene: TRBV12-5; abundance: NA; j_gene: TRBJ1-3; CDR3nt: TGTGCTAGTGGTTTGGTATCGGTCAGGGATGGAAACACCATATATTTT; CDR3aa: CASGLVSVRDGNTIYF
d_gene: NA; v_gene: TRBV4-3; abundance: NA; j_gene: TRBJ2-7; CDR3nt: TGCGCCAGCAGCCAAGAGGGCTCCGAGCAGTACTTC; CDR3aa: CASSQEGSEQYF
d_gene: NA; v_gene: TRBV29-1; abundance: NA; j_gene: TRBJ1-2; CDR3nt: TGCAGCGTTGAACCAGGGACACATGGCTACACCTTC; CDR3aa: CSVEPGTHGYTF
d_gene: NA; v_gene: TRBV6-1; abundance: NA; j_gene: TRBJ1-1; CDR3nt: TGTGCCAGCACCGAAGTTTCGGGGGGCACTGAAGCTTTCTTT; CDR3aa: CASTEVSGGTEAFF
d_gene: NA; v_gene: TRBV5-1; abundance: NA; j_gene: TRBJ1-1; CDR3nt: TGCGCCAGCATGGCGGGGGTTGGTAACACTGAAGCTTTCTTT; CDR3aa: CASMAGVGNTEAFF
d_gene: NA; v_gene: TRBV7-2; abundance: NA; j_gene: TRBJ1-1; CDR3nt: TGTGCCAGCAGCTTAGCTCAGGCGGGGAACACTGAAGCTTTCTTT; CDR3aa: CASSLAQAGNTEAFF